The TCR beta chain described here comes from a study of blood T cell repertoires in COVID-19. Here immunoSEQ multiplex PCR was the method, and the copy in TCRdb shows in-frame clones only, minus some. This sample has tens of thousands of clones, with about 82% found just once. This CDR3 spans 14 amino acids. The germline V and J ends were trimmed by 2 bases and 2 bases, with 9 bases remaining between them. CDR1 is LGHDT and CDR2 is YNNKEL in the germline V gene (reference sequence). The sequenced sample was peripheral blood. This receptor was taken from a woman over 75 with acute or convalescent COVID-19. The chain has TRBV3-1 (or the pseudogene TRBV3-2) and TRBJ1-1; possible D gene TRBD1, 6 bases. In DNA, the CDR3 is TGTGCCAGCAGCCAAACAGGGACCAACACTGAAGCTTTCTTT. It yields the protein CASSQTGTNTEAFF.